Listed here is a single T cell receptor beta chain. The V end lost 1 base, the J end lost 6 bases, and 13 bases lay between the germline ends. The germline gives CDR1 LNHDA, CDR2 SQIVND (reference sequence). There are 15 residues in the CDR3. Clones were read by immunoSEQ multiplex PCR, and TCRdb kept only the in-frame ones, dropping some. This repertoire shows 85,000 to 100,000 clones, just over 85% found once; its top ten account for around 13%. The entry originates in a study of blood T cell repertoires in COVID-19. Study context: From T cells, B-cell-depleted T cells, or PBMCs came the material, which was cDNA or gDNA.

This TCR came from a woman aged 55-75 years in a cohort sampled during active or convalescent COVID-19. Source material: peripheral blood. This chain joins TRBV19 and TRBJ1-5; D is ambiguous. The CDR3, as DNA: TGTGCCAGTAGTATAGCCCGGGGTAGCGGTCAGCCCCAGCATTTT. Translating it yields CASSIARGSGQPQHF.